A single TCR beta chain is shown here with its context. TCRdb's table, derived via immunoSEQ multiplex PCR, lists solely in-frame clones and lacks some. Found here are about 110,000 clones, roughly 80% of them singletons; the top ten hold about 5.1%. This sample was included in a study of PD-1 blockade in mismatch repair-deficient tumors. This specimen consisted of peripheral blood, obtained approximately 14 months after starting pembrolizumab. The receptor was derived from an adult with mismatch repair-deficient cancer.

This CDR3 reads CAISERSADTQYF. Here the CDR3 DNA reads TGTGCCATCAGTGAGAGATCCGCGGATACGCAGTATTTT. The chain joins TRBV10-3 to TRBJ2-3; no clear D gene. The germline gives CDR1 ENHRY, CDR2 SYGVKD. The CDR3 is made up of 13 amino acids. V lost 2 bases and J 6 bases, leaving 9 bases between the germline ends.